These T cell receptor beta chains were read from a single sample in a study of cytomegalovirus exposure and HLA in healthy donors. Sequencing used immunoSEQ multiplex PCR; TCRdb keeps in-frame clones, though not all of them. This sample has roughly 120,000 clones, with about 80% found just once. Specimen: PBMCs. Receptors were obtained from a female donor in good health and CMV-seropositive. The conserved cysteine and the conserved F or W are not part of the CDR3 here. A D gene is named only where the DNA matches it firmly.

. | TRBJ2-2 | TRBV19 | ASSARRNTGELF
. | TRBJ2-4 | TRBV2 | ASSDVSVAKNIQY
TRBD1 | TRBJ1-1 | TRBV9 | ASSGNDDRASTEAF
. | TRBJ2-3 | TRBV27 | ASSPSLGRLDTQY
TRBD2 | TRBJ2-5 | TRBV4-1 | ASSRGGGAETQY
TRBD1 | TRBJ1-1 | TRBV27 | ASSFLTGVGRAEAF
. | TRBJ1-2 | TRBV5-6 | ASSLGRAQGYT
. | TRBJ1-2 | TRBV5-1 | ASSLVPVPAGANYGYT
. | TRBJ2-2 | TRBV5-1 | ASTPLPGVNTGELF
TRBD1 | TRBJ1-2 | TRBV28 | ASSLGQGTKGYT
. | TRBJ2-1 | TRBV5-6 | ASSPGLGGNEQF
. | TRBJ2-5 | TRBV6-4 | AVIRAGLRGETQY
. | TRBJ1-1 | TRBV28 | ASSPVRGHEAF
. | TRBJ1-2 | TRBV2 | ASSEVEGGYT
. | TRBJ2-1 | TRBV6-5 | ASSRASENEQF
TRBD1 | TRBJ1-2 | TRBV5-5 | ASSLAPGQGVGYT
TRBD2 | TRBJ2-5 | TRBV2 | ASTFGLAGAGETQY
. | TRBJ1-4 | TRBV7-8 | ASSLYKGEKLF
TRBD1 | TRBJ1-1 | TRBV6-6 | ASSETGTPTEAF
. | TRBJ2-3 | TRBV30 | AWSVISDTQY
TRBD2 | TRBJ2-2 | TRBV5-4 | ASTGQASGSLNTGELF
TRBD1 | TRBJ1-2 | TRBV4-1 | ASSQRRGQGDEGYT
. | TRBJ1-1 | TRBV7-9 | ASRAVTEAF
TRBD2 | TRBJ2-5 | TRBV7-9 | ASSFGAGGSETQY
. | TRBJ2-5 | TRBV10-3 | AISVDSQETQY
TRBD1 | TRBJ1-6 | TRBV27 | ASSPTGQGNSPLH
. | TRBJ1-2 | TRBV7-9 | ASSLPGSRDT
. | TRBJ2-1 | TRBV5-6 | ASSLWELNEQF
TRBD1 | TRBJ1-2 | TRBV28 | ASSLPGQGGFRGGYT
. | TRBJ1-6 | TRBV30 | AWDRRNSPLH
. | TRBJ1-5 | TRBV4-2 | ASSQGQGRESQH
TRBD1 | TRBJ1-6 | TRBV19 | ASSIGPGQGYSPLH